This TCR beta chain was obtained from a study of T cell responses to AZD1222 COVID-19 vaccine. Study-wide points: Baseline seropositives among AZD1222 recipients totaled only 5 to 7.

The repertoire was sequenced with immunoSEQ multiplex PCR; TCRdb's copy has only in-frame clones and lacks some. The sample lists 90,000 to 110,000 clones; 70% to 90% were seen once. On this clone: Its antigen is unidentified.

This sequence was found in an adult in good health. The material was peripheral blood, obtained on day 0 of AZD1222 vaccination.

CDR3: CSVKFDGPEAFF. The DNA of the CDR3 is TGCAGCGTTAAATTCGACGGACCTGAAGCTTTCTTT. V usage is TRBV29-1 and J usage is TRBJ1-1; D call uncertain. This CDR3 has 12 amino acids. V lost 5 bases, J lost 6 bases, and 13 bases lay in between. Looked up from germline, CDR1 is SQVTM and CDR2 is ANQGSEA.